One sample yielded the 30 T cell receptor beta chains listed below, sequenced in a study of blood T cells in healthy people across ages. A sample-barcoded 5' primer and a J-beta primer mix were used in a second PCR of roughly 7 to 11 cycles. A single record per CDR3 protein comes from TCRdb applying MiXCR to the 5' RACE reads. The data show more than 600,000 distinct CDR3 sequences, 20% to 25% seen once. These data also featured in a second study, about T cells of mothers and their children.

The specimen sequenced was blood. All receptors derive from a boy under 18 in good health.

The J gene is TRBJ2-5, the V gene TRBV5-5, with 7 bases that match TRBD2. The J call is in doubt because the DNA end fits TRBJ2-7 better. The CDR3 contains 14 residues. CDR1 is SGHKS and CDR2 is YYEKEE in the germline V gene (reference sequence). The CDR3 coding sequence is TGTGCCAGCAGCTTCGCGGGGGACCTCTACGAGCAGTACTTC. It specifies CASSFAGDLYEQYF.

The V call is TRBV10-3, the J call TRBJ1-2; the D gene is possibly TRBD1 (6 bases). CDR1 ENHRY and CDR2 SYGVKD come from the germline V gene. Trimming stripped 6 bases from V and 6 bases from J, with 8 bases between. This CDR3 spans 11 amino acids. The CDR3 bases are TGTGCCATCAGCGCAGGGGATGGCTACACCTTC. This sequence encodes CAISAGDGYTF.

V gene TRBV29-1 combines with J gene TRBJ2-7; no reliable D call. Looked up from germline, CDR1 is SQVTM and CDR2 is ANQGSEA. The CDR3 is 12 residues long. V was trimmed by 0 bases and J by 5 bases, leaving 8 bases between them. CDR3 sequence: CSVEDGVNEQYF. CDR3 DNA sequence: TGCAGCGTTGAAGATGGGGTCAACGAGCAGTACTTC.

This clonotype was recorded a few times. DNA of the CDR3: TGTGCCAGCAGTTCGCCTCAGGGGGAGCAAGAGACCCAGTACTTC. Protein: CASSSPQGEQETQYF. The chain has TRBV12-3 or TRBV12-4 and TRBJ2-5, with 7 positions matching TRBD1. The J segment lost 2 bases and the V segment lost 4 bases, leaving 7 bases of the junction unmatched. This CDR3 region has 15 residues.

At least ten counts were recorded for this clonotype. This rearrangement joins TRBV6-5 to TRBJ2-1; D unresolved. Between the trimmed V and J ends, which lost 5 bases and 5 bases, there was a span of 13 bases. The CDR3 is 14 residues long. Looked up from germline, CDR1 is MNHEY and CDR2 is SVGAGI. DNA for the CDR3: TGTGCCAGCAGTACGGACGGATGGAACAATGAGCAGTTCTTC. Translating it yields CASSTDGWNNEQFF.

The chain links TRBV5-1 to TRBJ2-5; tentatively, D is TRBD1 (5 bases). The J call may be incorrect, as the DNA end agrees better with TRBJ2-1. The germline V gene has CDR1 SGHRS and CDR2 YFSETQ. The CDR3 runs 18 residues. The CDR3: CASSRQAGHFAGGNEQFF. The CDR3 DNA is TGCGCCAGCAGCAGACAAGCAGGACACTTCGCTGGTGGGAATGAGCAGTTCTTC.

This chain links TRBV5-1 with TRBJ2-7; D possibly corresponds to TRBD1 (5 bases). This CDR3 region has 15 residues. Germline V lookup: CDR1 SGHRS, CDR2 YFSETQ. Trimming pared 0 bases from V and 5 bases from J, leaving 15 bases between. The CDR3 protein is CASSLASGRSNEQYF. CDR3 in DNA: TGCGCCAGCAGCTTGGCCTCAGGGCGCTCTAACGAGCAGTACTTC.

This clonotype was observed a single time. V gene TRBV29-1 combines with J gene TRBJ1-3, with D unresolved. Trimming removed 0 bases from V and 4 bases from J, with 13 bases in between. Germline assignment: CDR1 SQVTM and CDR2 ANQGSEA. The CDR3 is 15 amino acids. CDR3 bases: TGCAGCGTTGAAGACGAACGGGCTGACGGAAACACCATATATTTT. Translation gives CSVEDERADGNTIYF.

The J gene is TRBJ2-3, the V gene TRBV12-5; D gene ambiguous. The CDR3 has 13 amino acids. Trimming removed 6 bases at V and 7 bases at J, with 14 bases between. Germline-derived CDR1 and CDR2 are LGHNT and FRNRAP. CDR3: CASGDAQGNTQYF. CDR3 in DNA: TGTGCTAGTGGCGACGCTCAAGGGAATACGCAGTATTTT.

The chain recombines TRBV3-1 with TRBJ2-5; tentatively, D is TRBD2 (6 bases). V gave up 4 bases and J gave up 5 bases, with 14 bases separating them. The CDR3 extends over 14 amino acids. The germline gives CDR1 LGHDT, CDR2 YNNKEL (reference sequence). In nucleotides, the CDR3 is TGTGCCAGCAGCCCGGGACTGGAGGTGGAGACCCAGTACTTC. It codes for CASSPGLEVETQYF.

This clonotype was found a few times. The rearrangement joins TRBV5-8 to TRBJ1-4, with 7 bases lining up with TRBD1. Per germline, CDR1 SGHTS and CDR2 YDEGEE. Trimming cost V 3 bases and J 1 base; bases outside gene matches: 6. The length of the CDR3 is 16 residues. In DNA form, the CDR3 reads TGTGCCAGCAGCTCCAGACAGGGTAGAACTAATGAAAAACTGTTTTTT. This codes for CASSSRQGRTNEKLFF.

The CDR3 spells CSARALGWELFF. DNA for the CDR3: TGCAGTGCTCGGGCCCTGGGGTGGGAGCTGTTTTTT. The chain employs TRBV20-1 and TRBJ2-2; unclear D gene. CDR3 size: 12 residues. V was clipped by 5 bases and J by 9 bases, with 13 bases between them. Per germline, CDR1 DFQATT and CDR2 SNEGSKA (reference sequence).

There are a few counts of this clonotype. CDR3 nucleotides: TGTGCCGCCGGGACAGGGAACAATGAGCAGTTCTTC. The encoded protein is CAAGTGNNEQFF. The chain uses TRBV19 and TRBJ2-1; 9 bases are a match to TRBD1. This CDR3 is built from 12 residues. Germline values: CDR1 LNHDA, CDR2 SQIVND (reference sequence). Trimming removed 11 bases from V and 5 bases from J; junction bases left unmatched: 4.

The table lists this clonotype with many counts. The chain combines TRBV29-1 with TRBJ2-5, with a possible D match to TRBD2 (7 bases). The germline V gene has CDR1 SQVTM and CDR2 ANQGSEA. The CDR3 runs 13 residues. Trimming took 1 base from V and 5 from J, leaving 11 bases between them. The CDR3 DNA is TGCAGCGTTGAAGTCGGGGGGCCGGAGACCCAGTACTTC. Protein product: CSVEVGGPETQYF.

V gene TRBV27 combines with J gene TRBJ2-5; D possibly corresponds to TRBD2 (6 bases). The J call may not be correct, given that the DNA end is closer to TRBJ2-7. CDR1 is MNHEY and CDR2 is SMNVEV in the germline V gene (reference sequence). The CDR3 runs 15 residues. CDR3 nucleotides: TGTGCCAGCAGTTTAACCGGGGACTTGACCTACGAGCAGTACTTC. This encodes CASSLTGDLTYEQYF.

The V gene is TRBV6-1, the J gene TRBJ2-7; D remains unclear. V dropped 10 bases and J dropped 4 bases, with 11 bases sitting between them. The germline V gene encodes CDR1 MNHNS and CDR2 SASEGT. The CDR3 covers 11 residues. The CDR3: CATPRGYEQYF. CDR3 coding DNA: TGTGCCACCCCGCGTGGGTACGAGCAGTACTTC.

This clonotype came up a few times. The chain links TRBV12-3 or TRBV12-4 to TRBJ2-5; 7 bases are a match to TRBD1. V gave up 6 bases and J gave up 10 bases; unmatched junction bases: 8. The CDR3 has 12 residues. The CDR3 loop is CASSPDRQGQYF. The CDR3 bases are TGTGCCAGCAGCCCCGACCGACAGGGCCAGTACTTC.

This clonotype was recorded a few times. The gene calls are TRBV20-1 and TRBJ1-2, with a tentative D call TRBD1 (6 bases). CDR3 length equals 15 residues. V lost 0 bases to trimming and J lost 2 bases, with 13 bases between them. Germline V gene data show CDR1 as DFQATT and CDR2 as SNEGSKA (reference sequence). Here the CDR3 DNA reads TGCAGTGCTAGAGACTGGACAGTCATAAACTATGGCTACACCTTC. As protein: CSARDWTVINYGYTF.

The gene calls are TRBV7-2 and TRBJ2-1; 9 nucleotides align to TRBD2. With the DNA end fitting TRBJ2-7 better, the J assignment may be wrong. CDR3 length: 15 amino acids. CDR1 and CDR2 (germline): SGHTA, FQGNSA. CDR3 DNA sequence: TGTGCCAGCAGCTTTATGATAGCGGGAGTCAACGAGCAGTACTTC. It codes for CASSFMIAGVNEQYF.

The chain carries TRBV29-1 and TRBJ2-5; D is uncertain. V gave up 4 bases and J gave up 5 bases, with 14 bases separating them. Germline V gene data show CDR1 as SQVTM and CDR2 as ANQGSEA. The length of the CDR3 is 13 residues. In DNA form, the CDR3 reads TGCAGCGTTGCTATAGCCCCTCGGGAGACCCAGTACTTC. Translation: CSVAIAPRETQYF.

This clonotype showed up many times. This chain joins TRBV24-1 and TRBJ2-3, with D perhaps TRBD2 (6 bases). The CDR3 spans 15 residues. Germline V gene sequence: CDR1 KGHDR, CDR2 SFDVKD. V was cut by 3 bases and J by 7 bases, with 16 bases left in between. CDR3 sequence: CATSDPSVGGYTQYF. The CDR3 DNA reads as TGTGCCACCAGTGATCCCAGTGTCGGGGGATATACGCAGTATTTT.

This clonotype was recorded a few times. The chain carries TRBV7-9 and TRBJ2-3, with 7 bases matching TRBD2. The CDR3 sequence is 16 residues long. V was clipped by 1 base and J by 5 bases; unmatched bases: 9. Germline lookup yields CDR1 SEHNR and CDR2 FQNEAQ (reference sequence). In DNA, the CDR3 is TGTGCCAGCAGCTTAGGGCCCTATCGGGGGGAAGATACGCAGTATTTT. Its protein product is CASSLGPYRGEDTQYF. Full variable domain (remainder filled in from reference TRBV7-9 and TRBJ2-3): DTGVSQNPRHKITKRGQNVTFRCDPISEHNRLYWYRQTLGQGPEFLTYFQNEAQLEKSRLLSDRFSAERPKGSFSTLEIQRTEQGDSAMYLCASSLGPYRGEDTQYFGPGTRLTVL.

This clonotype was counted between two and nine times. The J gene is TRBJ2-5, the V gene TRBV20-1; tentatively, D is TRBD1 (8 bases). The J call may be mistaken, given a closer DNA end match to TRBJ2-1. The CDR3 sequence is 15 residues long. Per the germline V gene, CDR1 is DFQATT and CDR2 is SNEGSKA (reference sequence). The CDR3 loop is CSARTTGGGLYEQFF. The CDR3 DNA reads TGCAGTGCTAGGACCACAGGGGGGGGGCTATATGAGCAGTTCTTC.

This clonotype has only a few counts. CDR3 DNA: TGTGCCAGCAAACAGGGGACCTACGAGCAGTACTTC. Translated: CASKQGTYEQYF. The chain recombines TRBV9 with TRBJ2-7, with 7 positions matching TRBD1. The V and J ends lost 6 bases and 2 bases, in that order; junction bases with no gene match: 2. The CDR3 length is 12 residues. Germline V gene data show CDR1 as SGDLS and CDR2 as YYNGEE.

The chain joins TRBV7-6 to TRBJ2-3; tentatively, D is TRBD1 or TRBD2 (5 bases each). The length of the CDR3 is 17 residues. Germline loops: CDR1 SGHVS, CDR2 FNYEAQ. The V gene lost 1 base and the J gene lost 2 bases, with 16 bases spanning the gap. Here the CDR3 reads CASSLGLRGGTTDTQYF. CDR3 in DNA: TGTGCCAGCAGCTTAGGGTTGAGGGGCGGAACCACAGATACGCAGTATTTT.

V and J are TRBV11-2 and TRBJ1-4, with unresolved D. CDR1 and CDR2 from the germline V gene are SGHAT and FQNNGV. The CDR3 contains 14 residues. The ends were cut back, 0 bases at V and 10 bases at J, with 12 bases in the middle. CDR3 nucleotides: TGTGCCAGCAGCTTAGATGGGAGGACGGGAAAACTGTTTTTT. Encoded protein: CASSLDGRTGKLFF.

This clonotype was found a few times. This sequence joins TRBV7-2 and TRBJ2-3; D is unresolved. Germline CDR1 SGHTA, CDR2 FQGNSA. V dropped 5 bases and J dropped 4 bases, with 16 bases sitting between them. The CDR3 length is 15 residues. CDR3 nucleotides: TGTGCCAGCAGCCTCCCTTGGGCCACGCCAGATACGCAGTATTTT. Protein sequence: CASSLPWATPDTQYF.

The chain employs TRBV28 and TRBJ2-5; 9 nucleotides agree with TRBD1. Germline lookup yields CDR1 MDHEN and CDR2 SYDVKM. After removal of 6 bases from V and 2 bases from J, the junction contained 7 bases not matched to a gene. This CDR3 is built from 15 residues. This CDR3 is CASSQDRGSQETQYF. The CDR3 nucleotides read TGTGCCAGCAGCCAGGACAGGGGATCACAAGAGACCCAGTACTTC. The whole variable domain, filled in from reference TRBV28 and TRBJ2-5, reads DVKVTQSSRYLVKRTGEKVFLECVQDMDHENMFWYRQDPGLGLRLIYFSYDVKMKEKGDIPEGYSVSREKKERFSLILESASTNQTSMYLCASSQDRGSQETQYFGPGTRLLVL.

This clonotype has only a few counts. The V call is TRBV6-1, the J call TRBJ1-5; D possibly corresponds to TRBD1 (6 bases). Germline values: CDR1 MNHNS, CDR2 SASEGT. Trimming took off 3 bases at V and 2 bases at J, with 14 bases between the two ends. There are 16 residues in the CDR3. The CDR3 nucleotides read TGTGCCAGCAGTGACCCCCCCAGGGGTGGCAATCAGCCCCAGCATTTT. This sequence encodes CASSDPPRGGNQPQHF.

The chain is built from TRBV28 and TRBJ2-3; 11 positions agree with TRBD2. Germline lookup yields CDR1 MDHEN and CDR2 SYDVKM. Unmatched junction bases numbered 7, after V lost 4 bases and J lost 1 base. This CDR3 has 17 amino acids. The CDR3 here is CASSWPGTSGRTDTQYF. The DNA of the CDR3 is TGTGCCAGCAGTTGGCCCGGGACTAGCGGCCGCACAGATACGCAGTATTTT.